Here is one T cell receptor beta chain with its context. No antigen is known for it. This record comes from a study of T cell responses to AZD1222 COVID-19 vaccine. Study-wide background: Second doses at about 4 or about 12 weeks were pooled. Study-wide findings and caveats: Baseline testing showed seropositivity in only 5 or 6 AZD1222 recipients. Scientists sampled the repertoires only once the peak T cell response had passed. Two doses of AZD1222 preceded a rise in Spike-specific TCR breadth and depth.

TCRdb's copy holds only in-frame clones and misses some; the assay was immunoSEQ multiplex PCR. The sample contains around 130,000 clones, approximately 85% of which appear only once. The CDR3 loop spans 14 amino acids. This chain uses TRBV21-1 with TRBJ1-3. TRBV21-1 is tagged as a pseudogene. The material was peripheral blood, obtained on day 0 of AZD1222 vaccination. The receptor was derived from an adult in good health. CDR3 region: CASSKRGIGNTIYF. As DNA, the CDR3 is TGTGCCAGCAGCAAGCGGGGTATCGGAAACACCATATATTTT.